These 14 T cell receptor beta chains originate from one sample sequenced in a study of CD8+ T cells in alopecia areata. Indicated treatment: oral pan-JAK inhibitor, 5-10 mg twice daily. RNA, once extracted, was reverse transcribed into cDNA for use as the sequencing template. Clones were sequenced by immunoSEQ multiplex PCR, and TCRdb holds only the in-frame ones, with some missing. The table shows roughly 180,000 clones, with about 55% occurring only once. The material sequenced was CD8+ T cells sorted from blood, taken at week 24, from a patient treated with tofacitinib. The source of these receptors is a human donor with alopecia areata.

The V and J genes are TRBV5-1 and TRBJ2-7; TRBD1 matches 7 bases. V shed 0 bases, J shed 3 bases, and the junction held 3 bases outside the gene matches. The CDR3 is 14 amino acids. Germline assignment: CDR1 SGHRS and CDR2 YFSETQ. The CDR3 sequence: CASSLAPGGYEQYF. CDR3 bases: TGCGCCAGCAGCTTGGCGCCAGGGGGCTACGAGCAGTACTTC.

V usage is TRBV9 and J usage is TRBJ2-2; D possibly corresponds to TRBD1 (6 bases). From germline, CDR1 is SGDLS and CDR2 YYNGEE. Trimming pared 4 bases from V and 5 bases from J, leaving 18 bases between. The CDR3 has 16 amino acids. CDR3: CASSPYRVFGTGELFF. In nucleotides, the CDR3 is TGTGCCAGCAGCCCATACAGGGTGTTCGGGACCGGGGAGCTGTTTTTT.

The rearrangement joins TRBV4-3 to TRBJ1-1, with D unresolved. This CDR3 has 15 amino acids. Germline CDR1 reads LGHNA; CDR2 reads YSLEER. V shed 0 bases and J shed 1 base, with 9 bases lying between them. DNA of the CDR3: TGCGCCAGCAGCCAAGATCCGGCAGAGAACACTGAAGCTTTCTTT. Translating gives CASSQDPAENTEAFF.

This clone was counted a few times. The genes are TRBV30 and TRBJ1-1; D remains unclear. The CDR3 consists of 11 residues. From germline, CDR1 is GTSNPN and CDR2 SVGIG (reference sequence). Trimming removed 1 base at V and 8 bases at J, with 8 bases between. The CDR3 DNA reads TGTGCCTGGAGTGGACGTAACGAAGCTTTCTTT. Amino acid sequence: CAWSGRNEAFF. Variable domain in full (rest from reference TRBV30 and TRBJ1-1): SQTIHQWPATLVQPVGSPLSLECTVEGTSNPNLYWYRQAAGRGLQLLFYSVGIGQISSEVPQNLSASRPQDRQFILSSKKLLLSDSGFYLCAWSGRNEAFFGQGTRLTVV.

The chain links TRBV11-2 to TRBJ2-3; no clear D. The CDR3 has 14 amino acids. Trimming removed 1 base from V and 4 bases from J, with 9 bases in between. In germline, CDR1 is SGHAT, CDR2 FQNNGV. This CDR3 is CASSLAPGADTQYF. CDR3 DNA: TGTGCCAGCAGCTTAGCCCCTGGCGCAGATACGCAGTATTTT.

The chain joins TRBV4-3 to TRBJ2-2; D remains unclear. Germline CDR1 and CDR2: LGHNA and YSLEER. The CDR3 is made up of 14 amino acids. V was clipped by 1 base and J by 4 bases, with 7 bases between them. The CDR3 DNA reads TGCGCCAGCAGCCAAGCTCTCCTCACCGGGGAGCTGTTTTTT. Translation: CASSQALLTGELFF.

The V call is TRBV6-4, the J call TRBJ2-1; D unclear. Germline V gene data show CDR1 as MRHNA and CDR2 as SNTAGT. This CDR3 comprises 14 residues. V lost 5 bases and J 1 base, leaving 9 bases between the germline ends. The CDR3 reads CASSLTMSYNEQFF. The DNA of the CDR3 is TGTGCCAGCAGTCTAACGATGTCCTACAATGAGCAGTTCTTC.

The genes are TRBV29-1 and TRBJ2-7, with TRBD1 matching over 8 bases. Germline assignment: CDR1 SQVTM and CDR2 ANQGSEA. The J segment lost 2 bases and the V segment lost 0 bases, leaving 12 bases of the junction unmatched. This CDR3 contains 17 residues. CDR3 DNA sequence: TGCAGCGTTGAAGATGATAGCCGGGACAGGCTAACCTACGAGCAGTACTTC. This sequence encodes CSVEDDSRDRLTYEQYF.

The genes are TRBV9 and TRBJ2-7, with a tentative D call TRBD1 (6 bases). CDR3 size: 13 residues. Trimming took 3 bases from V and 4 from J, leaving 11 bases between them. CDR1 is SGDLS, CDR2 YYNGEE, per germline. This CDR3 is CASSAGTGYEQYF. CDR3 nucleotides: TGTGCCAGCAGCGCCGGAACAGGGTACGAGCAGTACTTC.

This clone has more than one count but fewer than ten. The rearrangement uses TRBV21-1 and TRBJ2-3; the D segment call TRBD1 is taken from the table without a DNA check. TRBV21-1 is marked as a pseudogene. The CDR3 is 15 amino acids. DNA of the CDR3: TGTGCCAGCTTCCGAGTCCCCTACAGGGACAATACGCAGTATTTT. Translation gives CASFRVPYRDNTQYF.

This clone was detected only a few times. V and J are TRBV29-1 and TRBJ1-1; D may be TRBD1 (5 bases). V lost 7 bases and J 6 bases, leaving 12 bases between the germline ends. Germline V lookup: CDR1 SQVTM, CDR2 ANQGSEA. This CDR3 region has 11 residues. The CDR3 region has the DNA TGCAGCGCGGGAGTGGGGGCTGAAGCTTTCTTT. It is translated as CSAGVGAEAFF.

This clone was found a few times. The V and J genes are TRBV13 and TRBJ1-2; a weak D match, TRBD1 (5 bases). Germline V gene lookup returns CDR1 PRHDT and CDR2 FYEKMQ (reference sequence). Trimming left V 0 bases short and J 10 bases short, with 9 bases between. The CDR3 covers 12 residues. The CDR3 protein is CASSLGRVDYTF. DNA for the CDR3: TGTGCCAGCAGCTTAGGCAGGGTAGACTACACCTTC.

Details on this clone: Other DNA sequences from this sample encode an identical CDR3 as well. This chain uses TRBV30 with TRBJ1-1; D is undetermined. The CDR3 covers 11 residues. Germline CDR1 GTSNPN, CDR2 SVGIG (reference sequence). Trimming stripped 2 bases from V and 2 bases from J, with 3 bases between. CDR3 DNA: TGTGCCTGGAGTAAAAACACTGAAGCTTTCTTT. Its translation is CAWSKNTEAFF.

V and J are TRBV2 and TRBJ2-3; D is possibly TRBD2 (5 bases). The length of the CDR3 is 15 residues. Trimming stripped 6 bases from V and 0 bases from J, with 13 bases between. From germline, CDR1 is SNHLY and CDR2 FYNNEI. The DNA for the CDR3 is TGTGCCAGCAGGGACTTGACAAGAAGCACAGATACGCAGTATTTT. It translates to CASRDLTRSTDTQYF.